The 26 T cell receptor beta chains below come from one sample, sequenced in a study of naive and memory T cell subsets. Two oligonucleotides, mixed equimolar, formed the beta constant-region primer covering TRBC1 and TRBC2. The ligated cDNA underwent four PCR rounds using SP2 and nested alpha and beta constant-region primers. TCRdb re-analysed the UMI-ligation and nested PCR reads in MiXCR, keeping a single row per CDR3 protein. Of roughly 150,000 distinct CDR3 sequences in the sample, approximately 22% were seen once. Whole-study findings and limits: Naive repertoires, especially CD8, held a few larger clonotypes, possibly memory cells re-expressing CD45RA.

These receptors have no identified antigens. The sample consisted of naive CD4+ T cells from blood. The receptor source for this set is a human donor in good health.

This clonotype has more than one count but fewer than ten. This chain links TRBV5-1 with TRBJ2-1; either TRBD1 or TRBD2 may fit D (5 bases each). Germline loops: CDR1 SGHRS, CDR2 YFSETQ. With 2 bases removed from V and 5 bases from J, the gap between germline ends came to 8 bases. The CDR3 loop spans 13 amino acids. This CDR3 reads CASSFMGDNEQFF. CDR3 DNA: TGCGCCAGCAGCTTTATGGGGGACAATGAGCAGTTCTTC.

This chain links TRBV29-1 with TRBJ2-7; D is ambiguous. V dropped 3 bases and J dropped 0 bases, with 9 bases sitting between them. Germline V gene data show CDR1 as SQVTM and CDR2 as ANQGSEA. This CDR3 comprises 13 residues. CDR3 nucleotides: TGCAGCGTTGAGGCAGGACCCTCCTACGAGCAGTACTTC. As protein: CSVEAGPSYEQYF.

The chain carries TRBV20-1 and TRBJ1-4, with 12 bases fitting TRBD1. Germline V gives CDR1 DFQATT, CDR2 SNEGSKA (reference sequence). The CDR3 has 15 residues. The junction had 3 bases not matched to a gene; V was cut back by 0 bases and J by 7 bases. The CDR3 is CSARDRDRGREKLFF. In DNA, the CDR3 is TGCAGTGCTAGAGACCGGGACAGGGGGCGTGAAAAACTGTTTTTT.

The genes are TRBV5-1 and TRBJ2-1; TRBD1 or TRBD2 may be the D gene (5 bases each). Germline V lookup: CDR1 SGHRS, CDR2 YFSETQ. This CDR3 contains 14 residues. The V and J ends lost 0 bases and 7 bases respectively, with 11 bases between them. CDR3 nucleotides: TGCGCCAGCAGCTTGGCCAAGAGGGGAAATGAGCAGTTCTTC. Encoded protein: CASSLAKRGNEQFF.

This clonotype was counted only a few times. The chain recombines TRBV3-1 with TRBJ2-1; 7 bases agree with TRBD2. J was trimmed by 8 bases and V by 1 base; bases with no gene match: 8. Germline V gene sequence: CDR1 LGHDT, CDR2 YNNKEL (reference sequence). This CDR3 has 15 residues. The CDR3 region has the DNA TGTGCCAGCAGCCAAGGACCGACTAGCCATGATGAGCAGTTCTTC. Encoded protein: CASSQGPTSHDEQFF.

The chain is built from TRBV6-5 and TRBJ2-1, with D hard to call. This CDR3 comprises 15 residues. V lost 0 bases and J 0 bases, leaving 6 bases between the germline ends. Germline V CDR1 and CDR2: MNHEY, SVGAGI. This chain's CDR3 is CASSYSASSYNEQFF. In DNA form, the CDR3 reads TGTGCCAGCAGTTACTCGGCCAGCTCCTACAATGAGCAGTTCTTC.

The rearrangement uses TRBV28 and TRBJ1-1; no reliable D call. V was cut by 6 bases and J by 7 bases, with 12 bases left in between. This CDR3 comprises 12 residues. CDR1 MDHEN and CDR2 SYDVKM come from the germline V gene. CDR3: CASSPRPGEAFF. For the CDR3, the DNA is TGTGCCAGCAGCCCAAGACCTGGTGAAGCTTTCTTT.

This clonotype occurred a few times. This chain uses TRBV12-3 or TRBV12-4 with TRBJ2-1; no reliable D call. V was cut by 7 bases and J by 0 bases, with 13 bases left in between. The CDR3 extends over 15 amino acids. The CDR3 DNA is TGTGCCAGCACCCTGGTGTGGAGCTCCTACAATGAGCAGTTCTTC. Encoded protein: CASTLVWSSYNEQFF.

This clonotype has more than one count but fewer than ten. The chain links TRBV4-1 to TRBJ2-2; 7 positions match TRBD1. The CDR3 has 17 amino acids. Germline assignment: CDR1 MGHRA and CDR2 YSYEKL. V was pared by 1 base and J by 5 bases, with 10 bases of the junction left unmatched. In DNA form, the CDR3 reads TGCGCCAGCAGCCAAGCCCTGACGAGGGGGCGTACCGGGGAGCTGTTTTTT. It translates to CASSQALTRGRTGELFF.

V is TRBV29-1 and J is TRBJ2-1; 11 positions match TRBD2. Germline loops: CDR1 SQVTM, CDR2 ANQGSEA. This CDR3 region has 13 residues. V trimming: 8 bases; J trimming: 9 bases; junction bases outside the gene matches: 9. The CDR3 region is CSTRLAGWSEQFF. The CDR3, as DNA: TGCAGCACAAGACTAGCGGGGTGGAGTGAGCAGTTCTTC.

The sample holds a few counts of this clonotype. The V gene is TRBV19, the J gene TRBJ2-7, with 7 bases fitting TRBD2. Trimming at V came to 5 bases and at J to 4 bases, leaving 5 bases not matched to a gene. Per the germline V gene, CDR1 is LNHDA and CDR2 is SQIVND (reference sequence). The CDR3 sequence is 13 residues long. The CDR3 loop is CASSETGGYEQYF. CDR3 DNA: TGTGCCAGTAGTGAGACGGGGGGTTACGAGCAGTACTTC.

The chain is built from TRBV6-5 and TRBJ2-3; TRBD2 agrees at 7 bases. CDR3 length: 14 residues. V lost 5 bases and J lost 7; bases outside the gene matches: 9. CDR1 MNHEY and CDR2 SVGAGI come from the germline V gene. CDR3 nucleotide sequence: TGTGCCAGCAGTACGAGGGAGGGAGGAAATACGCAGTATTTT. This gives the protein CASSTREGGNTQYF.

The chain employs TRBV28 and TRBJ1-6; D is possibly TRBD1 (5 bases). The ends were cut back, 3 bases at V and 10 bases at J, with 16 bases in the middle. The length of the CDR3 is 15 residues. The V gene's germline CDR1 is MDHEN and CDR2 SYDVKM. The CDR3 region is CASSLVGTGRSPLHF. CDR3 DNA sequence: TGTGCCAGCAGTTTGGTCGGAACAGGTCGATCACCCCTCCACTTT.

The V and J genes are TRBV30 and TRBJ2-3, with D possibly being TRBD1 (6 bases). CDR1 GTSNPN and CDR2 SVGIG come from the germline V gene (reference sequence). This CDR3 is built from 12 residues. Trimming took off 2 bases at V and 6 bases at J, with 9 bases between the two ends. The CDR3 DNA sequence: TGTGCCTGGAGTACAGGGTTGGATACGCAGTATTTT. As protein: CAWSTGLDTQYF.

Only a few counts were recorded for this clonotype. The V and J genes are TRBV28 and TRBJ2-4, with no clear D. Germline CDR1 MDHEN, CDR2 SYDVKM. V was pared by 6 bases and J by 6 bases, with 12 bases between. The CDR3 consists of 13 residues. CDR3 residues: CASRSQSANIQYF. In DNA, the CDR3 is TGTGCCAGCAGGAGCCAATCTGCAAACATTCAGTACTTC.

With regard to this clonotype: Mismatch with germline at one junction end may stem from a read error. The genes are TRBV28 and TRBJ1-1; TRBD1 is a possible D gene (6 bases). Germline CDR1 is MDHEN and CDR2 is SYDVKM. The CDR3 consists of 16 residues. The CDR3 here is CASSLPGGAGNTKAFF. CDR3 in DNA: TGTGCCAGCAGTTTGCCCGGGGGCGCGGGAAACACTAAAGCTTTCTTT. The whole variable domain, remainder taken from reference TRBV28 and TRBJ1-1, is DVKVTQSSRYLVKRTGEKVFLECVQDMDHENMFWYRQDPGLGLRLIYFSYDVKMKEKGDIPEGYSVSREKKERFSLILESASTNQTSMYLCASSLPGGAGNTKAFFGQGTRLTVV.

The chain combines TRBV6-5 with TRBJ2-1; TRBD2 aligns across 8 bases. CDR1 is MNHEY and CDR2 is SVGAGI in the germline V gene. The V and J ends lost 2 bases and 7 bases, in that order; junction bases with no gene match: 7. This CDR3 spans 15 amino acids. CDR3 protein: CASSYRLAKGNEQFF. CDR3 sequence (DNA): TGTGCCAGCAGTTACAGACTAGCGAAAGGGAATGAGCAGTTCTTC.

This chain's CDR3 is CSATGYSTGTSGNRQYF. The CDR3 nucleotides are TGCAGCGCCACGGGGTATTCGACCGGGACTAGCGGGAATAGGCAGTACTTC. The chain has TRBV29-1 and TRBJ2-7, with TRBD2 matching over 13 bases. Germline CDR1 SQVTM, CDR2 ANQGSEA. The CDR3 contains 17 residues. The V gene end was trimmed by 7 bases and the J gene end by 9 bases; junction bases not matched to a gene: 21.

This clonotype was found many times. The V and J genes are TRBV30 and TRBJ2-7; 8 bases fit TRBD2. The CDR3 covers 14 residues. CDR1 and CDR2 from the germline V gene are GTSNPN and SVGIG (reference sequence). V was pared by 0 bases and J by 6 bases, with 7 bases of the junction left unmatched. CDR3 nucleotide sequence: TGTGCCTGGAGTGTACTCGCGGGGGGCGGCGAGCAGTACTTC. Its protein is CAWSVLAGGGEQYF.

This clonotype was seen a handful of times. The V gene is TRBV6-1, the J gene TRBJ2-5, with 10 bases fitting TRBD1. From germline, CDR1 is MNHNS and CDR2 SASEGT. V was pared by 6 bases and J by 4 bases, with 11 bases of the junction left unmatched. The CDR3 extends over 16 amino acids. In nucleotides, the CDR3 is TGTGCCAGCAGCTACCGGGACAGGGGATTGGGAGAGACCCAGTACTTC. Encoded protein: CASSYRDRGLGETQYF.

In this sample, this clonotype turned up a few times. The chain is built from TRBV6-1 and TRBJ2-1, with 9 nucleotides matching TRBD1. Trimming took 6 bases from V and 7 from J; bases not matched to a gene: 4. The CDR3 is 13 amino acids. Germline values: CDR1 MNHNS, CDR2 SASEGT. The CDR3 bases are TGTGCCAGCAGACAGGGGGCGTTGAATGAGCAGTTCTTC. Translation: CASRQGALNEQFF.

This clonotype was seen only a few times. CDR3 region: CASSPARTGNEQFF. As DNA, the CDR3 is TGTGCCAGCAGCCCCGCCCGGACAGGGAATGAGCAGTTCTTC. The chain couples TRBV7-2 to TRBJ2-1; 8 positions match TRBD1. V was pared by 5 bases and J by 7 bases, with 7 bases of the junction left unmatched. Germline loops: CDR1 SGHTA, CDR2 FQGNSA. CDR3 length: 14 residues. Full variable domain (outside the CDR3, taken from reference TRBV7-2 and TRBJ2-1): GAGVSQSPSNKVTEKGKDVELRCDPISGHTALYWYRQSLGQGLEFLIYFQGNSAPDKSGLPSDRFSAERTGGSVSTLTIQRTQQEDSAVYLCASSPARTGNEQFFGPGTRLTVL.

This chain links TRBV6-5 with TRBJ2-3, with a weak D call TRBD2 (5 bases). The CDR3 is 18 amino acids. V shed 6 bases and J shed 4 bases, with 26 bases lying between them. In germline, CDR1 is MNHEY, CDR2 SVGAGI. DNA for the CDR3: TGTGCCAGCAGCCGCGCCCGGGCCCAACGGGGATTCTCAGATACGCAGTATTTT. Protein sequence: CASSRARAQRGFSDTQYF.

V gene TRBV20-1 combines with J gene TRBJ2-2; 9 positions match TRBD1. The trim removed 5 bases at V and 7 bases at J, leaving 14 bases unmatched. The length of the CDR3 is 16 residues. Germline CDR1 is DFQATT and CDR2 is SNEGSKA (reference sequence). As DNA, the CDR3 is TGCAGTGCTTTCGGCCGGGGACAGGGAGGGGTCGGGGAGCTGTTTTTT. This codes for CSAFGRGQGGVGELFF.

There are many counts of this clonotype. The chain carries TRBV29-1 and TRBJ2-1; TRBD2 matches 7 bases. CDR1 and CDR2 (germline): SQVTM, ANQGSEA. V shed 3 bases, J shed 7 bases, and the junction held 6 bases outside the gene matches. The CDR3 is 13 amino acids. In DNA form, the CDR3 reads TGCAGCGTTGATGTCGGGGGGATGAATGAGCAGTTCTTC. This sequence encodes CSVDVGGMNEQFF.

This clonotype appeared a few times. This chain links TRBV28 with TRBJ1-4; the match to TRBD1 covers 7 bases. Germline CDR1 reads MDHEN; CDR2 reads SYDVKM. The CDR3 sequence is 16 residues long. Trimming at V came to 1 base and at J to 2 bases, leaving 4 bases not matched to a gene. This CDR3 reads CASSLFQGVTNEKLFF. The CDR3 DNA reads TGTGCCAGCAGTTTATTTCAGGGGGTGACTAATGAAAAACTGTTTTTT. Combining the CDR3 with reference TRBV28 and TRBJ1-4 gives the whole variable domain DVKVTQSSRYLVKRTGEKVFLECVQDMDHENMFWYRQDPGLGLRLIYFSYDVKMKEKGDIPEGYSVSREKKERFSLILESASTNQTSMYLCASSLFQGVTNEKLFFGSGTQLSVL.